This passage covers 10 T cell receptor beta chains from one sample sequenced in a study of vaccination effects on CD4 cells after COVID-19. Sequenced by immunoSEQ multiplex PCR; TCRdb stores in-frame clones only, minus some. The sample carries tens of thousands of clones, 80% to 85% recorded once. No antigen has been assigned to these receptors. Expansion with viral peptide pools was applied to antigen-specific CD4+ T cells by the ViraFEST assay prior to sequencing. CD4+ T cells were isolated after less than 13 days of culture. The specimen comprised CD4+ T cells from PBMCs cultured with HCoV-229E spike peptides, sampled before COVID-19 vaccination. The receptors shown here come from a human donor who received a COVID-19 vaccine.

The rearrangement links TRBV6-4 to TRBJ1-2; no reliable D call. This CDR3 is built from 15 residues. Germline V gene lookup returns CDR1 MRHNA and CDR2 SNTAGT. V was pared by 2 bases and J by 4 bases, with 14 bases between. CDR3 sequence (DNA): TGTGCCAGCAGTGACGGGCAACGTGGGATCTATGGCTACACCTTC. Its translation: CASSDGQRGIYGYTF.

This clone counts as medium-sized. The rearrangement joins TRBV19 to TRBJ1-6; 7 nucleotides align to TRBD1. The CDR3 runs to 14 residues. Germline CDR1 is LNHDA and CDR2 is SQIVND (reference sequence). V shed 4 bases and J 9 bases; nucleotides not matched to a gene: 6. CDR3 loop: CASSTGQIRSPLHF. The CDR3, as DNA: TGTGCCAGTAGTACGGGACAGATCCGTTCACCCCTCCACTTT.

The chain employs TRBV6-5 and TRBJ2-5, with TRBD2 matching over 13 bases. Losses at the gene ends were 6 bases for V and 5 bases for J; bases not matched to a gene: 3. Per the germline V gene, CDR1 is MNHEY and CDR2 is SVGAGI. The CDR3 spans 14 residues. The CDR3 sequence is CASRTSGGDETQYF. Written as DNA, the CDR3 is TGTGCCAGCAGAACTAGCGGGGGGGATGAGACCCAGTACTTC.

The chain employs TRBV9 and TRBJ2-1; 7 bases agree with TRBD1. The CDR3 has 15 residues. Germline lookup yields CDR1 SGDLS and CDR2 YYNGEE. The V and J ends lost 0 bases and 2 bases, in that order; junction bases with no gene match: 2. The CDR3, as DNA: TGTGCCAGCAGCGTAGACAGGGGACCCTACAATGAGCAGTTCTTC. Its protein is CASSVDRGPYNEQFF.

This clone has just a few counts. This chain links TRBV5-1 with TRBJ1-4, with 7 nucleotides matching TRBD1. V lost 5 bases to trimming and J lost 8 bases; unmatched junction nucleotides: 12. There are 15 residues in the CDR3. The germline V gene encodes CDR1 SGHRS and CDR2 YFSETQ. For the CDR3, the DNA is TGCGCCAGCAGTGAGGAGGGGGCCTGGGAAGAAAAACTGTTTTTT. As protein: CASSEEGAWEEKLFF.

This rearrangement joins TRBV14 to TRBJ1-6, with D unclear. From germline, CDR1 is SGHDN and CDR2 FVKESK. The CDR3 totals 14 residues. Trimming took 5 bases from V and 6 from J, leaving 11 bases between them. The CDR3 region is CASSVGRVNSPLHF. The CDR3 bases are TGTGCCAGCAGCGTGGGAAGAGTTAATTCACCCCTCCACTTT.

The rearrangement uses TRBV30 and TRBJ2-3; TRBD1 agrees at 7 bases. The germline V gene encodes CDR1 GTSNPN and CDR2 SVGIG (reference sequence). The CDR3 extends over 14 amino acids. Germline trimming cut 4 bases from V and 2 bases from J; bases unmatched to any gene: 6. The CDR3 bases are TGTGCCTGGAATCCGGGACAGTACACAGATACGCAGTATTTT. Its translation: CAWNPGQYTDTQYF.

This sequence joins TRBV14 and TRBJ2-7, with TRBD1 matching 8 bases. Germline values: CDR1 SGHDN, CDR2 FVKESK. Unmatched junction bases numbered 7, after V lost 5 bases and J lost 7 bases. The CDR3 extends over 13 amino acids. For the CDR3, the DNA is TGTGCCAGCAGCAAAGGACAGGGTCGGGAGCAGTACGTC. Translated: CASSKGQGREQYV.

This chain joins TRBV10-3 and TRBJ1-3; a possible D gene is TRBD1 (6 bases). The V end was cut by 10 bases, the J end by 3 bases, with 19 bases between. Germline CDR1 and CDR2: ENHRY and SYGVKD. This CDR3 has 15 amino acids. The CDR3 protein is CATAGGGADGNTIYF. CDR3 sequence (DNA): TGTGCCACGGCCGGGGGCGGTGCTGATGGAAACACCATATATTTT.

CDR3 protein: CATSREEARQTSSYNSPLHF. The DNA of the CDR3 is TGTGCCACCAGCAGAGAGGAGGCAAGACAGACAAGCTCCTATAATTCACCCCTCCACTTT. The chain carries TRBV15 and TRBJ1-6; tentatively, D is TRBD1 (5 bases). Germline CDR1 reads LNHNV; CDR2 reads YYDKDF (reference sequence). Trimming took off 0 bases at V and 0 bases at J, with 18 bases between the two ends. The CDR3 loop spans 20 amino acids.